In its sample, the clone carrying this TCR beta chain ranks as large (0.1 to 1%). What it recognizes is unknown. CDR3 size: 17 residues. Germline CDR1 SEHNR, CDR2 FQNEAQ (reference sequence). With 1 base clipped from V and 4 bases from J, the junction kept 11 bases outside the gene matches. Unique molecular identifiers were attached to individual cDNA molecules. Each CDR3 protein is one row after TCRdb ran MiXCR on the 5' RACE reads. The profile shows 28,000 or so distinct CDR3 sequences, 6% to 7% of them singletons. These data are taken from a study of early T cells in non-severe SARS-CoV-2 infection. At the level of the study: Alpha and beta chains were unpaired, from unsorted whole-blood bulk RNA.

Study conclusions and caveats: The matching step, a VDJdb search, favored anti-spike CD8 responses and missed private and CD4 specificities.

V usage is TRBV7-9 and J usage is TRBJ2-5; 8 bases are a match to TRBD2. The TCR sequence derives from an adult who was a healthcare worker with PCR-confirmed SARS-CoV-2 infection or an uninfected control (not recorded which). The sample taken for sequencing was whole blood. The CDR3 DNA sequence: TGTGCCAGCAGCTTAGGGTCTGCGGGACTAGGGGCAGAGACCCAGTACTTC. It codes for CASSLGSAGLGAETQYF. Variable domain in full (rest from reference TRBV7-9 and TRBJ2-5): DTGVSQNPRHKITKRGQNVTFRCDPISEHNRLYWYRQTLGQGPEFLTYFQNEAQLEKSRLLSDRFSAERPKGSFSTLEIQRTEQGDSAMYLCASSLGSAGLGAETQYFGPGTRLLVL.